One and the same sample provided the 5 T cell receptor beta chains below, sequenced in a study of CD8+ T cells in alopecia areata. Extracted from the samples, RNA was reverse transcribed into cDNA to serve as the sequencing template. The data were produced by immunoSEQ multiplex PCR, yet TCRdb's version contains in-frame clones alone and is incomplete. The repertoire holds about 120,000 clones, with less than 60% as singletons. Treatment of the sample: oral pan-JAK inhibitor, 5-10 mg twice daily. The sample was CD4+ T cells sorted from blood, taken at week 24, from a patient treated with tofacitinib. These receptors originate from a human donor with alopecia areata.

The rearrangement uses TRBV10-3 and TRBJ1-5; no reliable D call. This CDR3 spans 13 amino acids. Germline V gene lookup returns CDR1 ENHRY and CDR2 SYGVKD. Trimming shortened V by 10 bases and J by 1 base, and 11 bases separated the two germline ends. CDR3 protein: CASKGRSNQPQHF. CDR3 nucleotide sequence: TGTGCCAGTAAAGGACGGAGCAATCAGCCCCAGCATTTT.

This clone was seen more than once but under ten times. The chain is built from TRBV6-5 and TRBJ1-2; D may be TRBD1 (5 bases). The CDR3 is 13 residues long. Looked up from germline, CDR1 is MNHEY and CDR2 is SVGAGI. Between the trimmed V and J ends, which lost 4 bases and 4 bases, there was a span of 10 bases. DNA for the CDR3: TGTGCCAGCAGTTCAGGGCCCCGCTATGGCTACACCTTC. Translated: CASSSGPRYGYTF.

This sequence joins TRBV19 and TRBJ2-7; TRBD1 agrees at 7 bases. V was pared by 6 bases and J by 0 bases, with 8 bases of the junction left unmatched. CDR3 length: 15 residues. Germline CDR1 is LNHDA and CDR2 is SQIVND (reference sequence). Written as DNA, the CDR3 is TGTGCCAGTAGCCTGGGACAGCCCTTCTCCTACGAGCAGTACTTC. Encoded protein: CASSLGQPFSYEQYF. Using reference TRBV19 and TRBJ2-7 for the parts outside the CDR3, the full variable domain is DGGITQSPKYLFRKEGQNVTLSCEQNLNHDAMYWYRQDPGQGLRLIYYSQIVNDFQKGDIAEGYSVSREKKESFPLTVTSAQKNPTAFYLCASSLGQPFSYEQYFGPGTRLTVT.

The V gene is TRBV27, the J gene TRBJ2-1; TRBD1 matches at 9 bases. J lost 10 bases, V lost 5 bases, and 9 bases had no gene match. The CDR3 length is 14 residues. CDR1 is MNHEY and CDR2 is SMNVEV in the germline V gene (reference sequence). CDR3 amino acids: CASSPWTGTGEQFF. The CDR3 region has the DNA TGTGCCAGCAGTCCTTGGACAGGGACAGGGGAGCAGTTCTTC.

The rearrangement links TRBV2 to TRBJ2-1, with D perhaps matching TRBD2 (5 bases). Germline CDR1 reads SNHLY; CDR2 reads FYNNEI. The CDR3 length is 11 residues. V lost 7 bases and J 8 bases, leaving 9 bases between the germline ends. CDR3 in amino acids: CASKDSHEQFF. The CDR3 DNA follows: TGTGCCAGCAAGGACTCCCATGAGCAGTTCTTC.